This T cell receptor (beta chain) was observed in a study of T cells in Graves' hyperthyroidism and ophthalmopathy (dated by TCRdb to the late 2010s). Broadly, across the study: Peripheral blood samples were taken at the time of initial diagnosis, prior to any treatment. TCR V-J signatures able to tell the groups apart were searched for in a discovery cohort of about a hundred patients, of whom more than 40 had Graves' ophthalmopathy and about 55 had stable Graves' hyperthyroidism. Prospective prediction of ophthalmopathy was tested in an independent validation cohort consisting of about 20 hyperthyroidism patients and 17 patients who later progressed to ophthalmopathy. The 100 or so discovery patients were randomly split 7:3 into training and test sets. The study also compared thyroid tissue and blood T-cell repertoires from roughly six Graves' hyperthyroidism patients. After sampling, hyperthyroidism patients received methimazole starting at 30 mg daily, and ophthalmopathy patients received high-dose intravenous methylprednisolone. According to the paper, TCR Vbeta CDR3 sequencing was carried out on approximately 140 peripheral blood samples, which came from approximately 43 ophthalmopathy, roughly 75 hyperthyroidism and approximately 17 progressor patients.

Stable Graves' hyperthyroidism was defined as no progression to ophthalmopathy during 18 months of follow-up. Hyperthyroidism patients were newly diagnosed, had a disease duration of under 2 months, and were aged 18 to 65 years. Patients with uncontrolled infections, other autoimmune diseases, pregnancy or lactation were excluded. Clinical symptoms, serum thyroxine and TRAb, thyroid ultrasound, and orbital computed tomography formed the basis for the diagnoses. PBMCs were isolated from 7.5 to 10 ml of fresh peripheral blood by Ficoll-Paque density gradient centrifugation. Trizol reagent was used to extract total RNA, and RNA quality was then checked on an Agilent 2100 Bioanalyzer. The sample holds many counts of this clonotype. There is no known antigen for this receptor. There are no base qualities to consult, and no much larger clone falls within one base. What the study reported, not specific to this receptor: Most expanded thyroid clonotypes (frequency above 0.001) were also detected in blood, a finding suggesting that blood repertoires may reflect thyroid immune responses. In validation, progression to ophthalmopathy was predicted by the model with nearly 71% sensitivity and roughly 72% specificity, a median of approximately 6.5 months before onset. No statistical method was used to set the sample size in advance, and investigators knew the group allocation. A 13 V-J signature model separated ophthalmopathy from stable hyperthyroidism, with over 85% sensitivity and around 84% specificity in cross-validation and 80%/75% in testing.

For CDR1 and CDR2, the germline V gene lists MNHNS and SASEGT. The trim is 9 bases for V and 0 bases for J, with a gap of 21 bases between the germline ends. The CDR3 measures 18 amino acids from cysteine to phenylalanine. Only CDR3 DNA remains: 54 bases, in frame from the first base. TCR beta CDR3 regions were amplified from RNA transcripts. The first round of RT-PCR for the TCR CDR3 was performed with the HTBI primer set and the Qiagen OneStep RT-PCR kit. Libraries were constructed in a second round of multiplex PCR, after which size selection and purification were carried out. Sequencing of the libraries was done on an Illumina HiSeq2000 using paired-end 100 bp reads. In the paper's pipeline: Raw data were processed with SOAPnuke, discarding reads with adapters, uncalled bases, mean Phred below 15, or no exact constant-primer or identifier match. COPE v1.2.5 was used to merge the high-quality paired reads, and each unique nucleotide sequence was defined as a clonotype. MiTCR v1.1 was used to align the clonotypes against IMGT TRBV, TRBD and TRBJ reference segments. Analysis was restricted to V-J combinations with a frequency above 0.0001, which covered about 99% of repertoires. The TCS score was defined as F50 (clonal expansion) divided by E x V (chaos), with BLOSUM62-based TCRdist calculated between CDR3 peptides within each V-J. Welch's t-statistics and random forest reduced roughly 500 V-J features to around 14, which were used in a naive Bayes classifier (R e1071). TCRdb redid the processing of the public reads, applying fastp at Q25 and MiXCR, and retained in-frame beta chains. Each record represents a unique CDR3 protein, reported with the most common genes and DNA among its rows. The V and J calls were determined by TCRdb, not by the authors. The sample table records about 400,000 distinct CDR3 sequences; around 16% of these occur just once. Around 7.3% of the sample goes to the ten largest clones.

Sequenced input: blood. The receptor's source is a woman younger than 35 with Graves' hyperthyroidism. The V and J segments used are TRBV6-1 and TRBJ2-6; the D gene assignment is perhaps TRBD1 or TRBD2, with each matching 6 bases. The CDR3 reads CASGRRDTRNSGANVLTF. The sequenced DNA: TGTGCCAGTGGACGGCGGGACACGAGAAACTCTGGGGCCAACGTCCTGACTTTC.